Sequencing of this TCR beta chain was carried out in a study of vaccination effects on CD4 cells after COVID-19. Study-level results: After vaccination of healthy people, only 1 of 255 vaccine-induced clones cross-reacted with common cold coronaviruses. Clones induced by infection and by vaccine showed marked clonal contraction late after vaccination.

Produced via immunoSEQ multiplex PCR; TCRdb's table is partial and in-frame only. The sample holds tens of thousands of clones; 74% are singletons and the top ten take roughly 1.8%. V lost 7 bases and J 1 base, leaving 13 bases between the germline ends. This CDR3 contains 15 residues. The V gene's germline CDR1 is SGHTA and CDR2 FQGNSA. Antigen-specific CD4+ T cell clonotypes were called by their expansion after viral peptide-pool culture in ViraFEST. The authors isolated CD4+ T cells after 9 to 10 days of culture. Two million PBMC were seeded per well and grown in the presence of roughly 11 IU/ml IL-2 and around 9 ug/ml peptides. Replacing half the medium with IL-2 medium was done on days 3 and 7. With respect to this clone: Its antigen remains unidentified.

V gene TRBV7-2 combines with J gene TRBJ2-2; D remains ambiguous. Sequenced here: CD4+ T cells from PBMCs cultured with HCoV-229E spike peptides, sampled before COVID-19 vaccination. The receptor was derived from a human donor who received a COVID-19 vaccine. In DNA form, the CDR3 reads TGTGCCAGCACCAGGTCGGTTTTGAACACCGGGGAGCTGTTTTTT. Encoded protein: CASTRSVLNTGELFF.